The 27 T cell receptor beta chains in this list originate from one sample, sequenced in a study of T cells after yellow fever vaccination. TCRdb reprocessed the 5' RACE reads with MiXCR, giving one entry per CDR3 protein. The table lists over 100,000 distinct CDR3 sequences, roughly 8.9% of them singletons. The sequences come from CD8+ T cells sorted from PBMCs, collected 45 days after the yellow fever booster vaccination. All receptors derive from a man younger than 45 who received the YFV17D yellow fever vaccine.

This clonotype was observed at least ten times. V gene TRBV11-2 combines with J gene TRBJ1-5, with 8 bases identical to TRBD1. CDR1 and CDR2 (germline): SGHAT, FQNNGV. V shed 0 bases, J shed 2 bases, and the junction held 6 bases outside the gene matches. The CDR3 loop spans 17 amino acids. The chain's CDR3 is CASSLDLGTGGNQPQHF. The CDR3 DNA sequence: TGTGCCAGCAGCTTAGACTTGGGGACAGGTGGCAATCAGCCCCAGCATTTT. Full variable domain (missing parts from reference TRBV11-2 and TRBJ1-5): EAGVAQSPRYKIIEKRQSVAFWCNPISGHATLYWYQQILGQGPKLLIQFQNNGVVDDSQLPKDRFSAERLKGVDSTLKIQPAKLEDSAVYLCASSLDLGTGGNQPQHFGDGTRLSIL.

This clonotype was counted ten times or more. This rearrangement joins TRBV6-2 or TRBV6-3 to TRBJ2-7; D assignment may be TRBD1 or TRBD2 (5 bases each). CDR3 length: 16 residues. V lost 5 bases, J lost 3 bases, and 20 bases lay in between. The germline V gene has CDR1 MNHEY and CDR2 SVGEGT. The CDR3 nucleotides are TGTGCCAGCAGTCCGGACTTCCCTGGGACCAACTACGAGCAGTACTTC. As protein: CASSPDFPGTNYEQYF.

This clonotype was seen ten or more times. The rearrangement joins TRBV27 to TRBJ2-5, with 8 nucleotides matching TRBD1. Unmatched junction bases numbered 7, after V lost 6 bases and J lost 1 base. The CDR3 runs 15 residues. The germline V gene has CDR1 MNHEY and CDR2 SMNVEV (reference sequence). CDR3 amino acids: CASSPSRGRQETQYF. Written as DNA, the CDR3 is TGTGCCAGCAGCCCATCCAGGGGGCGCCAAGAGACCCAGTACTTC.

The genes are TRBV30 and TRBJ2-7; 7 positions match TRBD1. The germline V gene encodes CDR1 GTSNPN and CDR2 SVGIG (reference sequence). Trimming took 5 bases from V and 3 from J; bases not matched to a gene: 10. There are 14 residues in the CDR3. CDR3 DNA sequence: TGTGCCTGGCAAAATCGGGACAGACTCTACGAGCAGTACTTC. Its protein is CAWQNRDRLYEQYF.

This clonotype was detected a few times. This sequence joins TRBV19 and TRBJ2-1, with a possible D match to TRBD2 (6 bases). The CDR3 is 14 residues long. Germline CDR1 is LNHDA and CDR2 is SQIVND (reference sequence). The V gene lost 4 bases and the J gene lost 6 bases, with 13 bases spanning the gap. CDR3: CASSTLATSNEQFF. DNA for the CDR3: TGTGCCAGTAGTACGTTGGCGACTAGCAATGAGCAGTTCTTC.

This clonotype was seen at least ten times. The chain couples TRBV6-1 to TRBJ2-6; 10 bases fit TRBD2. V shed 5 bases and J 0 bases; nucleotides not matched to a gene: 7. Germline lookup yields CDR1 MNHNS and CDR2 SASEGT. The CDR3 has 18 amino acids. The CDR3 region is CASSTGLAYRSGANVLTF. CDR3 in DNA: TGTGCCAGCAGTACGGGACTAGCGTACCGCTCTGGGGCCAACGTCCTGACTTTC.

This clonotype was seen many times. The chain employs TRBV7-6 and TRBJ1-1; D gene ambiguous. The CDR3 extends over 13 amino acids. The germline CDR1 and CDR2 sequences are SGHVS and FNYEAQ. V lost 2 bases and J 3 bases, leaving 7 bases between the germline ends. CDR3 nucleotides: TGTGCCAGCAGCTTAAACCCATACACTGAAGCTTTCTTT. It encodes CASSLNPYTEAFF.

This clonotype was counted many times. As DNA, the CDR3 is TGTGCCAGCAGCGACCGGGACAGCTACCAAGAGACCCAGTACTTC. Translated, it gives CASSDRDSYQETQYF. V is TRBV9 and J is TRBJ2-5; 7 bases map to TRBD1. V shed 3 bases, J shed 0 bases, and the junction held 5 bases outside the gene matches. The germline V gene encodes CDR1 SGDLS and CDR2 YYNGEE. The CDR3 spans 15 residues.

This clonotype came up many times. The CDR3 loop is CSVNSAKNIQYF. CDR3 DNA sequence: TGCAGTGTGAATTCAGCCAAAAACATTCAGTACTTC. The gene calls are TRBV20-1 and TRBJ2-4, with D hard to call. The CDR3 is 12 residues long. Looked up from germline, CDR1 is DFQATT and CDR2 is SNEGSKA (reference sequence). Trimming shortened V by 7 bases and J by 0 bases, and 7 bases separated the two germline ends.

In its sample, this clonotype was seen many times. This chain links TRBV12-3 or TRBV12-4 with TRBJ2-7; possibly TRBD2 for D (5 bases). V was shortened by 4 bases and J by 0 bases, with 13 bases between the two germline ends. This CDR3 has 15 residues. As DNA, the CDR3 is TGTGCCAGCAGTTCCAGGAGGCAGGACTCCTACGAGCAGTACTTC. Translation gives CASSSRRQDSYEQYF.

This clonotype was found a few times. The gene calls are TRBV4-3 and TRBJ2-3, with a possible D match to TRBD2 (5 bases). This CDR3 spans 15 amino acids. CDR1 is LGHNA and CDR2 is YSLEER in the germline V gene. Trimming removed 4 bases from V and 6 bases from J, with 17 bases in between. The CDR3 DNA follows: TGCGCCAGCAGCCTCCGCGAGGGTGATATTGATACGCAGTATTTT. Protein product: CASSLREGDIDTQYF.

The chain couples TRBV28 to TRBJ2-1; D may match TRBD1 or TRBD2 (5 bases each). Trimming shortened V by 5 bases and J by 0 bases, and 14 bases separated the two germline ends. This CDR3 has 16 amino acids. Germline V gene sequence: CDR1 MDHEN, CDR2 SYDVKM. The CDR3 sequence: CASSLGTYSSYNEQFF. CDR3 bases: TGTGCCAGCAGTCTCGGGACGTATAGCTCCTACAATGAGCAGTTCTTC.

The J gene is TRBJ2-6, the V gene TRBV5-4, with D possibly matching TRBD1 (6 bases). V lost 0 bases, J lost 2 bases, and 12 bases lay in between. The CDR3 is made up of 17 amino acids. Germline CDR1 and CDR2: SGHNT and YYREEE (reference sequence). The CDR3 loop reads CASSLDITGPGANVLTF. The CDR3 bases are TGTGCCAGCAGCTTGGATATCACAGGGCCTGGGGCCAACGTCCTGACTTTC. Supplemented by reference TRBV5-4 and TRBJ2-6, the full variable domain reads ETGVTQSPTHLIKTRGQQVTLRCSSQSGHNTVSWYQQALGQGPQFIFQYYREEENGRGNFPPRFSGLQFPNYSSELNVNALELDDSALYLCASSLDITGPGANVLTFGAGSRLTVL.

This clonotype was counted ten times or more. The chain is built from TRBV4-2 and TRBJ2-3; tentative D call: TRBD2 (5 bases). The CDR3 runs to 13 residues. CDR1 LGHNA and CDR2 YNFKEQ come from the germline V gene. Trimming removed 1 base at V and 5 bases at J, with 7 bases between. The CDR3 region has the DNA TGTGCCAGCAGCCAAGTGGCGGGAGATACGCAGTATTTT. Translation gives CASSQVAGDTQYF.

This clonotype was seen many times. CDR3 region: CASSVEVAGGSNEQFF. The CDR3 nucleotides read TGTGCCAGCAGCGTAGAGGTAGCGGGAGGTTCGAATGAGCAGTTCTTC. J is TRBJ2-1 and V is TRBV9; the match to TRBD2 covers 10 bases. The germline gives CDR1 SGDLS, CDR2 YYNGEE. The CDR3 has 16 residues. With V trimmed by 0 bases and J by 7 bases, 7 bases remained unmatched.

This clonotype was seen at least ten times. The chain joins TRBV6-1 to TRBJ2-1; D is ambiguous. Germline V gene lookup returns CDR1 MNHNS and CDR2 SASEGT. The CDR3 is 16 amino acids. The V end was cut by 7 bases, the J end by 6 bases, with 22 bases between. CDR3 nucleotide sequence: TGTGCCAGCACCCCGTCGGACGGCGGAGTTTTCAATGAGCAGTTCTTC. Amino acids: CASTPSDGGVFNEQFF.

This clonotype was seen repeatedly, ten times or more. CDR3 amino acids: CSVDVHTGELFF. CDR3 bases: TGCAGCGTTGACGTTCACACCGGGGAGCTGTTTTTT. This chain links TRBV29-1 with TRBJ2-2; D is ambiguous. Germline lookup yields CDR1 SQVTM and CDR2 ANQGSEA. The CDR3 has 12 amino acids. V was trimmed by 3 bases and J by 3 bases, leaving 5 bases between them.

This clonotype was seen many times. The genes are TRBV7-4 and TRBJ2-1; perhaps TRBD1 as D (5 bases). Trimming left V 3 bases short and J 4 bases short, with 16 bases between. Germline-derived CDR1 and CDR2 are SGHVT and SQSDAQ. The CDR3 runs 16 residues. The CDR3 sequence: CASSFRTRTKYNEQFF. CDR3 sequence (DNA): TGTGCCAGCAGCTTTCGAACCCGGACAAAATACAATGAGCAGTTCTTC.

This clonotype was detected many times. The genes are TRBV5-1 and TRBJ2-3; 8 bases match TRBD1. The CDR3 loop spans 14 amino acids. V lost 0 bases to trimming and J lost 5 bases; unmatched junction nucleotides: 2. Germline assignment: CDR1 SGHRS and CDR2 YFSETQ. In nucleotides, the CDR3 is TGCGCCAGCAGCTTGGTGGGACAGGTAGATACGCAGTATTTT. It yields the protein CASSLVGQVDTQYF. The full variable domain, with the rest looked up from reference TRBV5-1 and TRBJ2-3, is KAGVTQTPRYLIKTRGQQVTLSCSPISGHRSVSWYQQTPGQGLQFLFEYFSETQRNKGNFPGRFSGRQFSNSRSEMNVSTLELGDSALYLCASSLVGQVDTQYFGPGTRLTVL.

This clonotype was seen ten or more times. V usage is TRBV9 and J usage is TRBJ1-1; perhaps TRBD1 as D (6 bases). This CDR3 is built from 14 residues. In germline, CDR1 is SGDLS, CDR2 YYNGEE. The germline V and J ends were trimmed by 0 bases and 1 base, with 7 bases remaining between them. The DNA of the CDR3 is TGTGCCAGCAGCGTAGAAGGGGGGAACACTGAAGCTTTCTTT. It codes for CASSVEGGNTEAFF.

This clonotype appeared many times. V usage is TRBV20-1 and J usage is TRBJ2-1; 10 positions agree with TRBD2. The CDR3 totals 12 residues. J gave up 7 bases and V 5 bases, and 2 bases lay outside the gene matches. Germline V lookup: CDR1 DFQATT, CDR2 SNEGSKA (reference sequence). The CDR3 protein is CSAGLAENEQFF. CDR3 DNA: TGCAGTGCTGGACTAGCGGAAAATGAGCAGTTCTTC.

The table lists this clonotype with many counts. The J gene is TRBJ1-3, the V gene TRBV28, with 9 bases identical to TRBD1. The CDR3 is 15 residues long. Per the germline V gene, CDR1 is MDHEN and CDR2 is SYDVKM. Trimming at V came to 5 bases and at J to 3 bases, leaving 5 bases not matched to a gene. The CDR3 bases are TGTGCCAGCAGTCCAACAGGGGGCGGTGGAAACACCATATATTTT. Its protein product is CASSPTGGGGNTIYF.

This clonotype was picked up many times. The chain recombines TRBV15 with TRBJ1-5, with unresolved D. The germline CDR1 and CDR2 sequences are LNHNV and YYDKDF (reference sequence). Trimming stripped 6 bases from V and 0 bases from J, with 12 bases between. The CDR3 covers 15 residues. The CDR3 DNA is TGTGCCACCAGTGTTGGAAGTGATAGCAATCAGCCCCAGCATTTT. Its translation is CATSVGSDSNQPQHF.

By frequency in the sample, this clonotype is medium-sized (0.01 to 0.1%). The chain employs TRBV7-3 and TRBJ1-1; D unclear. Trimming took off 2 bases at V and 2 bases at J, with 6 bases between the two ends. Germline V gene lookup returns CDR1 SGHTA and CDR2 FQGTGA. CDR3 size: 13 residues. CDR3 amino acids: CASSLGYNTEAFF. For the CDR3, the DNA is TGTGCCAGCAGCTTAGGCTACAACACTGAAGCTTTCTTT.

For the CDR3, the DNA is TGTGCCAGCAGCCTCCGACTAGCGGCCGGGGCCTACGAGCAGTACTTC. Translated, it gives CASSLRLAAGAYEQYF. The rearrangement links TRBV7-2 to TRBJ2-7; TRBD2 aligns across 9 bases. V trimming: 5 bases; J trimming: 2 bases; junction bases outside the gene matches: 10. The germline gives CDR1 SGHTA, CDR2 FQGNSA. This CDR3 region has 16 residues.

The CDR3 DNA is TGTGCCAGTAGTATAGGCCCCACGAACCCGCCTGGCTACACCTTC. Translating gives CASSIGPTNPPGYTF. The chain couples TRBV19 to TRBJ1-2; D is ambiguous. Germline CDR1 and CDR2: LNHDA and SQIVND (reference sequence). The CDR3 is 15 amino acids. The V end was cut by 1 base, the J end by 7 bases, with 16 bases between.

This clonotype was detected ten times or more. The CDR3 DNA follows: TGTGCCAGCTCACCTTCGGGGAGGGAGGGCCCCTACGAGCAGTACTTC. Translation: CASSPSGREGPYEQYF. The chain combines TRBV18 with TRBJ2-7; 7 bases are a match to TRBD2. The junction had 10 bases not matched to a gene; V was cut back by 3 bases and J by 2 bases. Germline V gene sequence: CDR1 KGHSH, CDR2 LQKENI. The CDR3 covers 16 residues.